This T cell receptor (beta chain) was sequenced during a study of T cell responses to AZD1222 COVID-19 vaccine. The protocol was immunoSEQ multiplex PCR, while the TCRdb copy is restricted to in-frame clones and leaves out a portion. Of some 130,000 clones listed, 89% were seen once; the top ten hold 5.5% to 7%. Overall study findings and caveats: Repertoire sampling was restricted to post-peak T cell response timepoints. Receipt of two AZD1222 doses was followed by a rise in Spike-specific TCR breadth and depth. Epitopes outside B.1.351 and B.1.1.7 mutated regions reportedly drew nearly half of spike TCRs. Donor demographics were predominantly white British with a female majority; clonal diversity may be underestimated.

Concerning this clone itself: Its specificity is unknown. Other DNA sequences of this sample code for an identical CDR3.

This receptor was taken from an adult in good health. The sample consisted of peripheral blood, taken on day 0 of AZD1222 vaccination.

The CDR3 DNA follows: TGTGCCAGCAGTTCGGACAGGGGTAATCAGCCCCAGCATTTT. It translates to CASSSDRGNQPQHF. The J gene is TRBJ1-5, the V gene TRBV6-5; TRBD1 agrees at 9 bases. The CDR3 is 14 residues long. Germline V gives CDR1 MNHEY, CDR2 SVGAGI. V shed 4 bases, J shed 4 bases, and the junction held 2 bases outside the gene matches.